Below, one T cell receptor (beta chain) is given with its context. The table lists this clonotype with many counts. Its antigen remains undetermined. Base quality data are lacking; no much larger clone is found one base away. The data were taken from a study of T cells in Graves' hyperthyroidism and ophthalmopathy (dated by TCRdb to the late 2010s). About the full investigation: Peripheral blood was sampled at the time of initial diagnosis, prior to any treatment. After blood sampling, hyperthyroidism patients were treated with methimazole at a starting dose of 30 mg daily, and ophthalmopathy patients were treated with high-dose intravenous methylprednisolone. For training and testing, the roughly 97 patients in the discovery cohort were randomly divided in a 7:3 ratio. Thyroid tissue and blood T-cell repertoires from more than 5 Graves' hyperthyroidism patients were also compared in the study. A discovery cohort of about a hundred patients, about 40 with Graves' ophthalmopathy and more than 55 with stable Graves' hyperthyroidism, was used to find distinguishing TCR V-J signatures. TCR Vbeta CDR3 sequencing of 120 to 150 peripheral blood samples (approximately 44 ophthalmopathy, 75 hyperthyroidism and some 17 progressor patients) is reported in the paper. An independent validation cohort of under 20 hyperthyroidism patients and about 15 patients who later progressed to ophthalmopathy tested prospective prediction of ophthalmopathy. The paper as a whole reports these results and caveats: No statistical method was used to set the sample size in advance, and investigators knew the group allocation. A 13 V-J signature model separated ophthalmopathy from stable hyperthyroidism, with nearly 90% sensitivity and roughly 81% specificity in cross-validation and 80%/75% in testing. Most expanded thyroid clonotypes (frequency above 0.001) were also found in blood, which suggests that blood repertoires may mirror thyroid immune responses. In validation, progression to ophthalmopathy was predicted by the model with 70.59% sensitivity and roughly 76% specificity, a median of roughly six months before onset.

TCR beta CDR3 regions were amplified from RNA transcripts. The first round of RT-PCR for the TCR CDR3 was performed with the HTBI primer set and the Qiagen OneStep RT-PCR kit. Libraries were constructed in a second round of multiplex PCR, after which size selection and purification were carried out. Paired-end sequencing of the libraries was performed with 100 bp reads on an Illumina HiSeq2000. Per the authors' processing: SOAPnuke was used to process the raw data, with reads discarded if the reads contained adapters or uncalled bases, had a mean Phred below 15, or lacked an exact constant-primer or identifier match. COPE v1.2.5 was used to merge high-quality paired reads, and clonotypes were defined as unique nucleotide sequences. MiTCR v1.1 was used to align clonotypes to the IMGT TRBV, TRBD and TRBJ reference segments. Only V-J combinations with frequency above 0.0001, covering about 99% of repertoires, were analysed. A TCS score was defined as the ratio between F50 (clonal expansion) and ExV (chaos), using BLOSUM62-based TCRdist between CDR3 peptides within each V-J. Welch's t-statistics and random forest reduced some 510 V-J features to 13, which were used in a naive Bayes classifier (R e1071). The public sequencing data were trimmed at Q25 with fastp and processed into clonotypes with MiXCR by TCRdb, which kept only in-frame beta chains. Each CDR3 protein appears once, grouped with its most common genes and DNA. The authors' filters were not applied to this entry. Recorded for this sample are hundreds of thousands of distinct CDR3 sequences; about 15% of them occurred a single time. About 10% of the sample is taken by the ten largest.

The CDR3 sequence holds 17 residues, the cysteine and phenylalanine included. This entry keeps only the CDR3 DNA: 51 bases, framed from base 1. Trimming leaves V shorter by 5 bases and J shorter by 7 bases, with the junction holding 13 bases beyond the gene matches. Stable Graves' hyperthyroidism was defined as no progression to ophthalmopathy during 18 months of follow-up. Hyperthyroidism patients were aged 18 to 65 years and newly diagnosed, with disease duration of less than 2 months. Exclusion was applied to patients with uncontrolled infections, other autoimmune diseases, pregnancy or lactation. Clinical symptoms, serum thyroxine and TRAb, thyroid ultrasound, and orbital computed tomography formed the basis for the diagnoses. PBMCs were isolated from approximately 10 ml of fresh peripheral blood by Ficoll-Paque density gradient centrifugation. Total RNA was extracted with Trizol reagent, and quality was checked on an Agilent 2100 Bioanalyzer.

The sequenced sample consisted of blood. The chain couples TRBV12-3 or TRBV12-4 to TRBJ2-3, and 12 junction bases match TRBD1. The TCR originated in a woman between 18 and 29 years old with Graves' hyperthyroidism. The encoded CDR3 is CASSLGQGAVSLNTQYF. The nucleotide sequence reads as follows: TGTGCCAGCAGTCTGGGACAGGGGGCGGTTTCTCTCAATACGCAGTATTTT.